This T cell receptor beta chain was sequenced during a study of technical replicates of blood from four donors. As regards this clone: A junction boundary mismatches the germline segment, possibly from a read error.

The germline gives CDR1 LNHDA, CDR2 SQIVND (reference sequence). The CDR3 covers 16 residues. Here immunoSEQ multiplex PCR was the method, and the copy in TCRdb shows in-frame clones only, minus some. The sample contains some 49,000 clones, 92% of which appear only once. The sequenced sample consisted of PBMCs. The chain links TRBV19 to TRBJ1-3; 8 bases fit TRBD1. This receptor was obtained from a human donor in good health. Some clones in this sample may be carry-over from other donors' samples. The chain's CDR3 is CASRDRTWGSGNTIYF. The CDR3, as DNA: TGTGCTAGTAGGGACAGGACCTGGGGAAGTGGAAACACCATATATTTT.